The 30 T cell receptor beta chains below were found in one sample sequenced in a study of shared clonotypes between healthy human individuals. Sequencing used immunoSEQ multiplex PCR; TCRdb keeps in-frame clones, though not all of them. Among about 2.4 million clones listed, roughly 93% were seen once. What was sequenced was naive CD4+ T cells from PBMCs. Subset given: CD45RA+ positively selected. The receptors here all came from a man aged 18 to 30 in good health. Some clones in this sample may be carry-over from other donors' samples.

The chain uses TRBV7-2 and TRBJ2-7; 8 bases fit TRBD2. Germline trimming cut 5 bases from V and 0 bases from J; bases unmatched to any gene: 3. Germline V gene lookup returns CDR1 SGHTA and CDR2 FQGNSA. The CDR3 is 14 amino acids. CDR3 sequence: CASSRGGSSYEQYF. The CDR3 nucleotides read TGTGCCAGCAGCCGGGGGGGGAGCTCCTACGAGCAGTACTTC.

This clone has a single count. CDR3 coding DNA: TGTGCCCGAGTCCTAAGGACAGGCGACTCTGGAAACACCATATATTTT. This sequence encodes CARVLRTGDSGNTIYF. The genes are TRBV30 and TRBJ1-3; 7 nucleotides align to TRBD1. The trim removed 8 bases at V and 0 bases at J, leaving 13 bases unmatched. Germline V gene data show CDR1 as GTSNPN and CDR2 as SVGIG (reference sequence). The CDR3 contains 16 residues. Variable domain in full (rest from reference TRBV30 and TRBJ1-3): SQTIHQWPATLVQPVGSPLSLECTVEGTSNPNLYWYRQAAGRGLQLLFYSVGIGQISSEVPQNLSASRPQDRQFILSSKKLLLSDSGFYLCARVLRTGDSGNTIYFGEGSWLTVV.

V and J are TRBV4-3 and TRBJ1-2; D might be TRBD1 (5 bases). V dropped 0 bases and J dropped 0 bases, with 11 bases sitting between them. Germline V gives CDR1 LGHNA, CDR2 YSLEER. The CDR3 loop spans 16 amino acids. The CDR3 loop is CASSQDRGAANYGYTF. CDR3 coding DNA: TGCGCCAGCAGCCAAGACAGAGGGGCCGCTAACTATGGCTACACCTTC.

This clone was detected only a few times. In the same sample, other DNA sequences code for this CDR3. The rearrangement links TRBV5-1 to TRBJ1-5; D is unclear. This CDR3 is built from 13 residues. Trimming took 0 bases from V and 4 from J, leaving 5 bases between them. Germline V gene lookup returns CDR1 SGHRS and CDR2 YFSETQ. The CDR3 sequence is CASSLGNNQPQHF. In DNA, the CDR3 is TGCGCCAGCAGCTTGGGGAATAATCAGCCCCAGCATTTT.

This chain uses TRBV4-1 with TRBJ2-1, with 10 bases matching TRBD2. Trimming took 1 base from V and 7 from J; bases not matched to a gene: 13. Germline loops: CDR1 MGHRA, CDR2 YSYEKL. The CDR3 is 18 residues long. As DNA, the CDR3 is TGCGCCAGCAGCCAAGGGCTAGCGGGAGTTTTAGTAAGAAATGAGCAGTTCTTC. This encodes CASSQGLAGVLVRNEQFF.

The count of this clone is one. The chain carries TRBV18 and TRBJ2-3; 7 bases are shared with TRBD2. There are 17 residues in the CDR3. The germline CDR1 and CDR2 sequences are KGHSH and LQKENI. The J segment lost 0 bases and the V segment lost 1 base, leaving 7 bases of the junction unmatched. The CDR3 here is CASSPLVLATSTDTQYF. The CDR3 DNA is TGTGCCAGCTCACCACTGGTACTAGCGACTAGCACAGATACGCAGTATTTT.

The chain couples TRBV2 to TRBJ1-4; D is possibly TRBD1 (5 bases). V was clipped by 2 bases and J by 8 bases, with 24 bases between them. CDR3 length equals 18 residues. In germline, CDR1 is SNHLY, CDR2 FYNNEI. This chain's CDR3 is CASSEREFGATLGEKLFF. The CDR3 DNA follows: TGTGCCAGCAGTGAAAGGGAATTTGGGGCCACCTTGGGGGAAAAACTGTTTTTT. The full variable domain, completed using reference TRBV2 and TRBJ1-4, is EPEVTQTPSHQVTQMGQEVILRCVPISNHLYFYWYRQILGQKVEFLVSFYNNEISEKSEIFDDQFSVERPDGSNFTLKIRSTKLEDSAMYFCASSEREFGATLGEKLFFGSGTQLSVL.

Note on this clone: This same CDR3 is encoded by further DNA sequences in the sample. This chain joins TRBV5-1 and TRBJ2-3; TRBD2 might be the D (5 bases). This CDR3 region has 16 residues. Trimming took 0 bases from V and 0 from J, leaving 11 bases between them. CDR1 is SGHRS and CDR2 is YFSETQ in the germline V gene. CDR3 bases: TGCGCCAGCAGCTTGGTCCCCGGCGGGAGCACAGATACGCAGTATTTT. It is translated as CASSLVPGGSTDTQYF. The full variable domain, its missing parts supplied by reference TRBV5-1 and TRBJ2-3, is KAGVTQTPRYLIKTRGQQVTLSCSPISGHRSVSWYQQTPGQGLQFLFEYFSETQRNKGNFPGRFSGRQFSNSRSEMNVSTLELGDSALYLCASSLVPGGSTDTQYFGPGTRLTVL.

V and J are TRBV7-2 and TRBJ1-2; 8 nucleotides agree with TRBD1. Germline loops: CDR1 SGHTA, CDR2 FQGNSA. CDR3 length equals 14 residues. The trim removed 5 bases at V and 6 bases at J, leaving 8 bases unmatched. The CDR3 is CASSLRQGRDGYTF. CDR3 nucleotides: TGTGCCAGCAGCCTGAGACAGGGGAGAGATGGCTACACCTTC.

This clone was recorded a few times. The chain carries TRBV18 and TRBJ1-1; D might be TRBD1 (5 bases). V dropped 5 bases and J dropped 4 bases, with 11 bases sitting between them. Per the germline V gene, CDR1 is KGHSH and CDR2 is LQKENI. This CDR3 region has 13 residues. The CDR3 nucleotides read TGTGCCAGCTCAATGCAGGGCCCCACTGAAGCTTTCTTT. It translates to CASSMQGPTEAFF.

The rearrangement uses TRBV7-8 and TRBJ1-5; D is perhaps TRBD1 (5 bases). In germline, CDR1 is SGHVS, CDR2 FQNEAQ. This CDR3 comprises 15 residues. V gave up 5 bases and J gave up 5 bases, with 16 bases separating them. CDR3 protein: CASSRAGGGHQPQHF. CDR3 in DNA: TGTGCCAGCAGCCGTGCGGGTGGGGGTCATCAGCCCCAGCATTTT.

The V gene is TRBV5-1, the J gene TRBJ1-4; TRBD1 is a possible D gene (6 bases). Trimming took off 4 bases at V and 8 bases at J, with 15 bases between the two ends. The CDR3 is made up of 14 amino acids. From germline, CDR1 is SGHRS and CDR2 YFSETQ. CDR3 region: CASSGREGGEKLFF. In DNA form, the CDR3 reads TGCGCCAGCAGCGGAAGGGAGGGGGGCGAAAAACTGTTTTTT.

This clone is a singleton in its sample. The J gene is TRBJ1-2, the V gene TRBV10-3; D is undetermined. The CDR3 covers 14 residues. Per the germline V gene, CDR1 is ENHRY and CDR2 is SYGVKD. V was cut by 7 bases and J by 6 bases, with 18 bases left in between. The CDR3 nucleotides are TGTGCCATCACGGGGTCGGGCTTCCCGGATGGCTACACCTTC. As protein: CAITGSGFPDGYTF.

Comment on this clone: Other nucleotide sequences in the sample specify the same CDR3. V usage is TRBV28 and J usage is TRBJ2-2; a weak D match, TRBD2 (7 bases). Germline-derived CDR1 and CDR2 are MDHEN and SYDVKM. Trimming removed 5 bases from V and 4 bases from J, with 14 bases in between. This CDR3 has 15 amino acids. CDR3 amino acids: CASSPQGRGTGELFF. In nucleotides, the CDR3 is TGTGCCAGCAGTCCTCAGGGGAGGGGCACCGGGGAGCTGTTTTTT.

This clone has only one observation. The rearrangement uses TRBV15 and TRBJ1-2; the D is unclear. CDR1 and CDR2 (germline): LNHNV, YYDKDF (reference sequence). V gave up 4 bases and J gave up 3 bases, with 15 bases separating them. This CDR3 is 15 amino acids long. CDR3: CATSTLVGIDYGYTF. The CDR3 coding sequence is TGTGCCACCAGCACCCTGGTAGGGATCGACTATGGCTACACCTTC.

This clone showed up just once. The genes are TRBV5-1 and TRBJ2-3; the D is unclear. CDR3 size: 14 residues. Looked up from germline, CDR1 is SGHRS and CDR2 is YFSETQ. Deletions cut 0 bases from V and 4 bases from J, with 9 bases between. CDR3 nucleotide sequence: TGCGCCAGCAGCTTGGTCGGCAAAGCAGATACGCAGTATTTT. Its protein product is CASSLVGKADTQYF.

V gene TRBV27 combines with J gene TRBJ2-7; 13 bases line up with TRBD2. Losses at the gene ends were 7 bases for V and 5 bases for J; bases not matched to a gene: 8. In germline, CDR1 is MNHEY, CDR2 SMNVEV (reference sequence). CDR3 size: 15 residues. The CDR3, as DNA: TGTGCCAGCAAATGGGGACTAGCGGGGCTCAACGAGCAGTACTTC. Residues: CASKWGLAGLNEQYF.

The CDR3 sequence: CASSWGQGAYEQYF. CDR3 DNA: TGTGCCAGCAGCTGGGGACAGGGGGCCTACGAGCAGTACTTC. The V gene is TRBV5-4, the J gene TRBJ2-7, with TRBD1 identical over 11 bases. The V gene end was trimmed by 3 bases and the J gene end by 2 bases; junction bases not matched to a gene: 1. The CDR3 consists of 14 residues. CDR1 SGHNT and CDR2 YYREEE come from the germline V gene (reference sequence).

The genes are TRBV5-1 and TRBJ2-3, with TRBD2 matching 8 bases. The CDR3 totals 14 residues. Germline V gene lookup returns CDR1 SGHRS and CDR2 YFSETQ. V dropped 2 bases and J dropped 3; count of bases not matched to a gene: 2. CDR3 amino acids: CASSFVAGTDTQYF. The CDR3 nucleotides are TGCGCCAGCAGCTTCGTAGCGGGAACAGATACGCAGTATTTT.

Points on this clone: Its ends do not fully match the called genes, so a read error is possible. The chain is built from TRBV4-1 and TRBJ1-3; perhaps TRBD1 as D (5 bases). CDR3 length: 14 residues. Germline V gives CDR1 MGHRA, CDR2 YSYEKL. This CDR3 is CASSVLRGKNAIYF. Here the CDR3 DNA reads TGCGCCAGCAGCGTACTGAGGGGTAAAAACGCCATATATTTT.

This clone was counted a single time. The chain recombines TRBV6-5 with TRBJ1-1; D perhaps matches TRBD1 (6 bases). The CDR3 covers 15 residues. V lost 0 bases to trimming and J lost 2 bases, with 10 bases between them. The germline V gene has CDR1 MNHEY and CDR2 SVGAGI. In DNA form, the CDR3 reads TGTGCCAGCAGTTACTCCTGGGGGGGCAACACTGAAGCTTTCTTT. Translating gives CASSYSWGGNTEAFF.

As to this clone: Other nucleotide sequences from this sample produce the same CDR3. The chain recombines TRBV5-1 with TRBJ2-3; 7 nucleotides agree with TRBD2. The length of the CDR3 is 15 residues. V shed 4 bases and J 0 bases; nucleotides not matched to a gene: 5. Per the germline V gene, CDR1 is SGHRS and CDR2 is YFSETQ. This CDR3 is CASSTSGASTDTQYF. The CDR3 nucleotides read TGCGCCAGCAGCACCAGCGGGGCTAGCACAGATACGCAGTATTTT. The full variable domain, completed using reference TRBV5-1 and TRBJ2-3, is KAGVTQTPRYLIKTRGQQVTLSCSPISGHRSVSWYQQTPGQGLQFLFEYFSETQRNKGNFPGRFSGRQFSNSRSEMNVSTLELGDSALYLCASSTSGASTDTQYFGPGTRLTVL.

This chain connects TRBV6-5 to TRBJ1-3; D remains ambiguous. The length of the CDR3 is 14 residues. Between the trimmed V and J ends, which lost 3 bases and 2 bases, there was a span of 8 bases. The V gene's germline CDR1 is MNHEY and CDR2 SVGAGI. CDR3 in amino acids: CASSYSGAGNTIYF. The CDR3 DNA follows: TGTGCCAGCAGTTATTCGGGCGCTGGAAACACCATATATTTT.

This chain joins TRBV2 and TRBJ1-1; D is uncertain. CDR3 size: 14 residues. The germline V gene has CDR1 SNHLY and CDR2 FYNNEI. V gave up 6 bases and J gave up 5 bases, with 16 bases separating them. The CDR3 sequence is CASSQESVWTEAFF. CDR3 bases: TGTGCCAGCAGCCAGGAATCAGTGTGGACTGAAGCTTTCTTT. Variable domain in full (rest from reference TRBV2 and TRBJ1-1): EPEVTQTPSHQVTQMGQEVILRCVPISNHLYFYWYRQILGQKVEFLVSFYNNEISEKSEIFDDQFSVERPDGSNFTLKIRSTKLEDSAMYFCASSQESVWTEAFFGQGTRLTVV.

V is TRBV28 and J is TRBJ2-3; 13 bases match TRBD2. The CDR3 length is 16 residues. V trimming: 8 bases; J trimming: 5 bases; junction bases outside the gene matches: 10. From germline, CDR1 is MDHEN and CDR2 SYDVKM. CDR3 region: CASASIGTSGIDTQYF. The CDR3 DNA reads as TGTGCCAGCGCCTCAATCGGGACTAGCGGGATAGATACGCAGTATTTT.

The gene calls are TRBV6-1 and TRBJ1-6, with D unresolved. From germline, CDR1 is MNHNS and CDR2 SASEGT. V was clipped by 4 bases and J by 0 bases, with 10 bases between them. The length of the CDR3 is 16 residues. The CDR3 DNA follows: TGTGCCAGCAGTGCAGCCCTGAGCTCCTATAATTCACCCCTCCACTTT. It specifies CASSAALSSYNSPLHF.

The table lists this clone with a few counts. The J gene is TRBJ2-7, the V gene TRBV10-3; the D is unclear. This CDR3 is 11 amino acids long. Germline-derived CDR1 and CDR2 are ENHRY and SYGVKD. Trimming pared 3 bases from V and 9 bases from J, leaving 9 bases between. The CDR3: CAISDSVGQYF. The CDR3, as DNA: TGTGCCATCAGTGATTCGGTAGGGCAGTACTTC.

The chain combines TRBV7-2 with TRBJ1-3; D uncertain. The V end was cut by 5 bases, the J end by 0 bases, with 17 bases between. Germline CDR1 and CDR2: SGHTA and FQGNSA. The CDR3 runs to 17 residues. The CDR3 is CASSLLGRPSSGNTIYF. The CDR3 nucleotides are TGTGCCAGCAGCCTCCTCGGGAGGCCCAGCTCTGGAAACACCATATATTTT.

The V call is TRBV28, the J call TRBJ2-5; D is possibly TRBD2 (5 bases). V lost 4 bases and J lost 7, with 16 bases in between. The CDR3 loop spans 14 amino acids. CDR1 is MDHEN and CDR2 is SYDVKM in the germline V gene. As DNA, the CDR3 is TGTGCCAGCAGTTCCAAAGGTATCGGAGGGACCCAGTACTTC. Protein: CASSSKGIGGTQYF.

With regard to this clone: Other DNA sequences in this specimen translate into the identical CDR3. The chain uses TRBV6-5 and TRBJ2-7; 7 bases map to TRBD1. After removal of 2 bases from V and 0 bases from J, the junction contained 4 bases not matched to a gene. The CDR3 is 15 amino acids. CDR1 and CDR2 from the germline V gene are MNHEY and SVGAGI. For the CDR3, the DNA is TGTGCCAGCAGTTACAGCGCAGGGGGCTCCTACGAGCAGTACTTC. It specifies CASSYSAGGSYEQYF.